The present T cell receptor beta chain was sequenced within a study of T cell responses to AZD1222 COVID-19 vaccine. V was clipped by 1 base and J by 9 bases; unmatched bases: 9. Germline loops: CDR1 SGHDN, CDR2 FVKESK. The CDR3 contains 16 residues. The sample holds a few counts of this clone. Sequencing was performed with immunoSEQ multiplex PCR; in TCRdb, only in-frame clones are kept and a portion is missing. The sample records about 150,000 clones, approximately 87% being singletons. The sequence derives from an adult in good health. This specimen consisted of peripheral blood, obtained on day 0 of MenACWY control vaccination. This chain connects TRBV14 to TRBJ1-6; 7 positions agree with TRBD1. DNA of the CDR3: TGTGCCAGCAGCCAAGTGGGATCAGGGGGAGGTTCACCCCTCCACTTT. This sequence encodes CASSQVGSGGGSPLHF. The full variable domain, its missing parts supplied by reference TRBV14 and TRBJ1-6, is EAGVTQFPSHSVIEKGQTVTLRCDPISGHDNLYWYRRVMGKEIKFLLHFVKESKQDESGMPNNRFLAERTGGTYSTLKVQPAELEDSGVYFCASSQVGSGGGSPLHFGNGTRLTVT.